The 28 T cell receptor beta chains below all came from one sample that was sequenced in a study of blood T cell repertoires in COVID-19. Produced via immunoSEQ multiplex PCR; TCRdb's table is partial and in-frame only. This sample yields a few hundred thousand clones, of which around 88% are seen a single time; around 12% belongs to the top ten. Sequenced input: peripheral blood. The receptors stem from a woman in her fifties or sixties with COVID-19, enrolled during active disease.

The rearrangement joins TRBV6-5 to TRBJ2-7, with D possibly matching TRBD1 (6 bases). This CDR3 has 14 residues. Germline V lookup: CDR1 MNHEY, CDR2 SVGAGI. V lost 10 bases and J lost 2, with 18 bases in between. The CDR3 reads CATRWTVGPYEQYF. CDR3 sequence (DNA): TGTGCCACCAGATGGACAGTGGGTCCCTACGAGCAGTACTTC.

The chain joins TRBV18 to TRBJ2-3; D is possibly TRBD1 (5 bases). V was pared by 2 bases and J by 4 bases, with 7 bases between. The CDR3 length is 13 residues. Looked up from germline, CDR1 is KGHSH and CDR2 is LQKENI. The CDR3 bases are TGTGCCAGCTCACCAGGGGCAGCAGATACGCAGTATTTT. Amino acids: CASSPGAADTQYF.

The chain combines TRBV19 with TRBJ2-2; 16 nucleotides match TRBD2. With V trimmed by 7 bases and J by 3 bases, 14 bases remained unmatched. Germline CDR1 reads LNHDA; CDR2 reads SQIVND (reference sequence). The CDR3 has 20 amino acids. CDR3 in amino acids: CASTTPPGLAGGHDTGELFF. The CDR3 DNA is TGTGCCAGTACCACCCCACCGGGACTAGCGGGGGGGCACGACACCGGGGAGCTGTTTTTT.

This chain links TRBV6-5 with TRBJ2-2, with a weak D call TRBD1 (6 bases). V lost 7 bases and J 2 bases, leaving 11 bases between the germline ends. Germline V gene sequence: CDR1 MNHEY, CDR2 SVGAGI. The length of the CDR3 is 14 residues. Here the CDR3 DNA reads TGTGCCAGCATAAGGACAGCCAACACCGGGGAGCTGTTTTTT. Protein sequence: CASIRTANTGELFF.

As regards this clone: At the DNA level, this CDR3 is encoded by other sequences in the same sample as well. CDR3 in amino acids: CASSVEGGTDTQYF. For the CDR3, the DNA is TGTGCCAGCAGCGTAGAGGGGGGCACAGATACGCAGTATTTT. V and J are TRBV9 and TRBJ2-3, with D possibly being TRBD1 (6 bases). The germline V and J ends were trimmed by 0 bases and 1 base, with 6 bases remaining between them. The CDR3 is 14 amino acids. CDR1 is SGDLS, CDR2 YYNGEE, per germline.

The chain uses TRBV7-9 and TRBJ1-1; D is possibly TRBD1 (5 bases). The CDR3 is 11 residues long. With 8 bases removed from V and 5 bases from J, the gap between germline ends came to 9 bases. Per the germline V gene, CDR1 is SEHNR and CDR2 is FQNEAQ (reference sequence). The CDR3 region is CASPGGTEAFF. The CDR3, as DNA: TGTGCCAGCCCCGGGGGGACTGAAGCTTTCTTT. Full variable domain (rest looked up from reference TRBV7-9 and TRBJ1-1): DTGVSQNPRHKITKRGQNVTFRCDPISEHNRLYWYRQTLGQGPEFLTYFQNEAQLEKSRLLSDRFSAERPKGSFSTLEIQRTEQGDSAMYLCASPGGTEAFFGQGTRLTVV.

The V gene is TRBV19, the J gene TRBJ1-2; perhaps TRBD1 as D (6 bases). V shed 4 bases and J shed 4 bases, with 16 bases lying between them. Germline CDR1 reads LNHDA; CDR2 reads SQIVND (reference sequence). The CDR3 totals 15 residues. CDR3 loop: CASSTPGVWLYGYTF. DNA for the CDR3: TGTGCCAGTAGTACTCCAGGGGTCTGGCTCTATGGCTACACCTTC. Looking up the rest from reference TRBV19 and TRBJ1-2 gives the full variable domain: DGGITQSPKYLFRKEGQNVTLSCEQNLNHDAMYWYRQDPGQGLRLIYYSQIVNDFQKGDIAEGYSVSREKKESFPLTVTSAQKNPTAFYLCASSTPGVWLYGYTFGSGTRLTVV.

The chain links TRBV27 to TRBJ1-6; 8 bases are a match to TRBD1. V lost 4 bases to trimming and J lost 8 bases; unmatched junction nucleotides: 7. The CDR3 is 15 residues long. The germline CDR1 and CDR2 sequences are MNHEY and SMNVEV (reference sequence). For the CDR3, the DNA is TGTGCCAGCAGTTGGGAGGACAGGGCAGATTCACCCCTCCACTTT. It specifies CASSWEDRADSPLHF.

The chain employs TRBV5-4 and TRBJ2-3; TRBD2 matches 15 bases. V lost 4 bases and J lost 6; bases outside the gene matches: 9. The CDR3 sequence is 17 residues long. Germline V gene data show CDR1 as SGHNT and CDR2 as YYREEE (reference sequence). The CDR3 is CASSSGTSGGTRDTQYF. In DNA form, the CDR3 reads TGTGCCAGCAGCAGCGGGACTAGCGGGGGGACTCGGGATACGCAGTATTTT.

The CDR3 DNA reads as TGTGCCAGCAGTCGGGAGTTCGACGGGGAGCTGTTTTTT. As protein: CASSREFDGELFF. The chain couples TRBV7-9 to TRBJ2-2; a weak D match, TRBD2 (6 bases). Germline V gene data show CDR1 as SEHNR and CDR2 as FQNEAQ (reference sequence). CDR3 length equals 13 residues. V was clipped by 6 bases and J by 7 bases, with 12 bases between them.

The chain carries TRBV3-1 (or the pseudogene TRBV3-2) and TRBJ2-4; tentative D call: TRBD1 (5 bases). V was cut by 2 bases and J by 5 bases, with 7 bases left in between. CDR1 is LGHDT and CDR2 is YNNKEL in the germline V gene (reference sequence). The CDR3 has 13 residues. The CDR3 region has the DNA TGTGCCAGCAGCCAAAGGGGCGAAAACATTCAGTACTTC. Translating it yields CASSQRGENIQYF.

The V and J genes are TRBV30 and TRBJ2-7; D not resolved. Trimming removed 8 bases at V and 0 bases at J, with 8 bases between. This CDR3 contains 11 residues. The V gene's germline CDR1 is GTSNPN and CDR2 SVGIG (reference sequence). The CDR3 is CAGRGSYEQYF. The CDR3 DNA reads TGTGCCGGTCGAGGCTCCTACGAGCAGTACTTC. Full variable domain (remainder filled in from reference TRBV30 and TRBJ2-7): SQTIHQWPATLVQPVGSPLSLECTVEGTSNPNLYWYRQAAGRGLQLLFYSVGIGQISSEVPQNLSASRPQDRQFILSSKKLLLSDSGFYLCAGRGSYEQYFGPGTRLTVT.

The chain uses TRBV6-2 or TRBV6-3 and TRBJ1-5; no reliable D call. The V end lost 0 bases, the J end lost 7 bases, and 10 bases lay between the germline ends. The germline V gene encodes CDR1 MNHEY and CDR2 SVGEGT. CDR3 length equals 14 residues. DNA of the CDR3: TGTGCCAGCAGTTACTCGAATAATAGACAGCCCCAGCATTTT. This sequence encodes CASSYSNNRQPQHF.

The chain recombines TRBV14 with TRBJ1-2; D uncertain. Germline V CDR1 and CDR2: SGHDN, FVKESK. Trimming removed 2 bases from V and 2 bases from J, with 6 bases in between. The CDR3 loop spans 13 amino acids. CDR3 sequence reads: CASSQNRNYGYTF. CDR3 in DNA: TGTGCCAGCAGCCAAAACAGAAACTATGGCTACACCTTC.

The J gene is TRBJ1-2, the V gene TRBV6-6; the match to TRBD1 covers 7 bases. Trimming at V came to 2 bases and at J to 5 bases, leaving 2 bases not matched to a gene. CDR3 length equals 13 residues. Per germline, CDR1 MNHNY and CDR2 SVGAGI (reference sequence). The CDR3 protein is CASSYLQGYGYTF. The CDR3, as DNA: TGTGCCAGCAGTTACCTACAGGGGTATGGCTACACCTTC.

The V call is TRBV5-1, the J call TRBJ2-4; perhaps TRBD1 as D (5 bases). Germline assignment: CDR1 SGHRS and CDR2 YFSETQ. CDR3 length: 15 amino acids. V gave up 2 bases and J gave up 9 bases, with 18 bases separating them. CDR3 sequence (DNA): TGCGCCAGCAGCTTCTTGCAGGGATCCCCCGGCATTCAGTACTTC. It specifies CASSFLQGSPGIQYF.

This chain uses TRBV28 with TRBJ1-1, with D uncertain. V gave up 4 bases and J gave up 1 base, with 13 bases separating them. Germline assignment: CDR1 MDHEN and CDR2 SYDVKM. This CDR3 comprises 15 residues. In DNA, the CDR3 is TGTGCCAGCAGTTCCCCTCTCGGGAGGAACACTGAAGCTTTCTTT. It specifies CASSSPLGRNTEAFF.

The chain carries TRBV24-1 and TRBJ1-2, with a tentative D call TRBD1 (5 bases). Germline loops: CDR1 KGHDR, CDR2 SFDVKD. The length of the CDR3 is 12 residues. Trimming shortened V by 6 bases and J by 2 bases, and 6 bases separated the two germline ends. The CDR3 DNA reads TGTGCCACCAGTTCAGGGAACTATGGCTACACCTTC. Its translation: CATSSGNYGYTF.

J is TRBJ2-5 and V is TRBV5-1; the D gene is possibly TRBD1 (5 bases). The CDR3 is 16 amino acids. V lost 1 base and J lost 5, with 18 bases in between. Germline-derived CDR1 and CDR2 are SGHRS and YFSETQ. The CDR3 nucleotides read TGCGCCAGCAGCTTGCCGACAGAAACAAGGCGGGAGACCCAGTACTTC. Protein: CASSLPTETRRETQYF.

This chain joins TRBV7-9 and TRBJ1-4; possibly TRBD1 for D (5 bases). V gave up 4 bases and J gave up 10 bases, with 25 bases separating them. The CDR3 extends over 17 amino acids. From germline, CDR1 is SEHNR and CDR2 FQNEAQ (reference sequence). The CDR3 DNA follows: TGTGCCAGCAGCTCACTTGCCCCCCGAACCCCGGGGGGAAAACTGTTTTTT. It translates to CASSSLAPRTPGGKLFF. Combining the CDR3 with reference TRBV7-9 and TRBJ1-4 gives the whole variable domain DTGVSQNPRHKITKRGQNVTFRCDPISEHNRLYWYRQTLGQGPEFLTYFQNEAQLEKSRLLSDRFSAERPKGSFSTLEIQRTEQGDSAMYLCASSSLAPRTPGGKLFFGSGTQLSVL.

J is TRBJ2-5 and V is TRBV5-1; 12 positions match TRBD1. CDR1 and CDR2 from the germline V gene are SGHRS and YFSETQ. Losses at the gene ends were 2 bases for V and 3 bases for J; bases not matched to a gene: 2. The CDR3 runs to 15 residues. The CDR3 region is CASSLGTGGEETQYF. CDR3 DNA sequence: TGCGCCAGCAGCTTAGGGACAGGGGGCGAAGAGACCCAGTACTTC.

This sequence joins TRBV6-5 and TRBJ1-4; D is possibly TRBD1 (5 bases). Germline-derived CDR1 and CDR2 are MNHEY and SVGAGI. V dropped 4 bases and J dropped 5 bases, with 14 bases sitting between them. The CDR3 sequence is 15 residues long. DNA of the CDR3: TGTGCCAGCAGTTCGGCAGGGCCAGAAAATGAAAAACTGTTTTTT. Its protein is CASSSAGPENEKLFF.

The gene calls are TRBV21-1 and TRBJ2-7; TRBD1, the table's D call, lacks a check against the DNA. TRBV21-1 has pseudogene status. The CDR3 has 17 amino acids. CDR3 sequence reads: CASSSHLPDRVSYEQYF. In DNA, the CDR3 is TGTGCCAGCAGCTCCCATCTCCCAGACAGGGTCTCCTACGAGCAGTACTTC.

The V and J genes are TRBV28 and TRBJ1-1; 11 positions match TRBD1. The CDR3 has 16 amino acids. In germline, CDR1 is MDHEN, CDR2 SYDVKM. Unmatched junction bases numbered 6, after V lost 2 bases and J lost 4 bases. The CDR3 sequence: CASSLLGQGAVTEAFF. In nucleotides, the CDR3 is TGTGCCAGCAGTTTACTAGGACAGGGGGCGGTCACTGAAGCTTTCTTT.

The chain employs TRBV2 and TRBJ2-2; TRBD2 aligns across 11 bases. J lost 1 base, V lost 3 bases, and 1 base had no gene match. The CDR3 length is 16 residues. Germline values: CDR1 SNHLY, CDR2 FYNNEI. CDR3 residues: CASSDLAGGNTGELFF. The CDR3 DNA is TGTGCCAGCAGTGATCTAGCGGGGGGGAACACCGGGGAGCTGTTTTTT.

The chain carries TRBV27 and TRBJ2-3; TRBD2 aligns across 7 bases. The trim removed 8 bases at V and 4 bases at J, leaving 15 bases unmatched. This CDR3 has 16 residues. The germline gives CDR1 MNHEY, CDR2 SMNVEV (reference sequence). DNA for the CDR3: TGTGCCAGCCAGGGTCCGACTAGCTCGGTTCCAGATACGCAGTATTTT. It codes for CASQGPTSSVPDTQYF.

The chain joins TRBV5-1 to TRBJ2-2, with D maybe TRBD2 (6 bases). The CDR3 spans 15 residues. Germline values: CDR1 SGHRS, CDR2 YFSETQ. Trimming took off 4 bases at V and 5 bases at J, with 15 bases between the two ends. The CDR3 spells CASSAGPSDTGELFF. CDR3 in DNA: TGCGCCAGCAGCGCGGGACCCTCGGATACCGGGGAGCTGTTTTTT.

This chain links TRBV6-6 with TRBJ1-5, with D unclear. This CDR3 is built from 12 residues. The V gene lost 5 bases and the J gene lost 6 bases, with 8 bases spanning the gap. The germline gives CDR1 MNHNY, CDR2 SVGAGI (reference sequence). The CDR3 DNA sequence: TGTGCCAGCAGTCCCCCGTTTCAGCCCCAGCATTTT. Translating it yields CASSPPFQPQHF.